Presented here are 30 T cell receptor beta chains from one specimen sequenced in a study of T cell responses to AZD1222 COVID-19 vaccine. Clones were sequenced by immunoSEQ multiplex PCR, and TCRdb holds only the in-frame ones, with some missing. The sample holds some 150,000 clones, more than 70% seen once. The specimen was peripheral blood, collected on day 0 of AZD1222 vaccination. The receptors were sampled from an adult in good health.

The V call is TRBV9, the J call TRBJ1-6, with unresolved D. This CDR3 has 17 amino acids. Germline CDR1 SGDLS, CDR2 YYNGEE. Trimming stripped 0 bases from V and 2 bases from J, with 12 bases between. CDR3 sequence (DNA): TGTGCCAGCAGCGTAGAGCGGGAGGTCCCCTATAATTCACCCCTCCACTTT. This codes for CASSVEREVPYNSPLHF.

The CDR3 sequence is CASSSGQGALSNGYTF. The CDR3 coding sequence is TGTGCCAGCAGTTCCGGACAGGGGGCATTGAGTAATGGCTACACCTTC. The chain has TRBV28 and TRBJ1-2; 11 bases line up with TRBD1. CDR1 is MDHEN and CDR2 is SYDVKM in the germline V gene. V shed 4 bases, J shed 6 bases, and the junction held 10 bases outside the gene matches. The CDR3 consists of 16 residues.

The chain couples TRBV28 to TRBJ1-2; unclear D gene. The CDR3 is made up of 14 amino acids. Germline CDR1 is MDHEN and CDR2 is SYDVKM. Deletions cut 6 bases from V and 4 bases from J, with 15 bases between. The CDR3 spells CASRSFWGGYGYTF. As DNA, the CDR3 is TGTGCCAGCAGGTCGTTTTGGGGTGGCTATGGCTACACCTTC.

The rearrangement links TRBV6-5 to TRBJ1-2; no clear D. This CDR3 region has 13 residues. From germline, CDR1 is MNHEY and CDR2 SVGAGI. V dropped 6 bases and J dropped 4 bases, with 12 bases sitting between them. Here the CDR3 reads CASSPGRTYGYTF. Here the CDR3 DNA reads TGTGCCAGCAGCCCCGGGAGGACCTATGGCTACACCTTC.

The rearrangement joins TRBV5-1 to TRBJ2-1, with D uncertain. This CDR3 comprises 15 residues. CDR1 is SGHRS and CDR2 is YFSETQ in the germline V gene. Trimming removed 2 bases from V and 2 bases from J, with 11 bases in between. The chain's CDR3 is CASSLQWSPYNEQFF. The CDR3, as DNA: TGCGCCAGCAGCTTACAGTGGAGCCCCTACAATGAGCAGTTCTTC.

Only a few counts were recorded for this clone. The sample contains more than one DNA sequence encoding this CDR3. The chain links TRBV7-2 to TRBJ1-2; D is uncertain. The CDR3 totals 13 residues. V was cut by 4 bases and J by 1 base, with 7 bases left in between. The germline V gene encodes CDR1 SGHTA and CDR2 FQGNSA. CDR3 DNA sequence: TGTGCCAGCAGCTCTCAACTTAACTATGGCTACACCTTC. Its protein product is CASSSQLNYGYTF.

A word on this clone: The same CDR3 also results from other DNA sequences found in this sample. The rearrangement joins TRBV5-1 to TRBJ1-1, with a possible D match to TRBD1 (6 bases). V lost 1 base and J lost 3, with 10 bases in between. The germline CDR1 and CDR2 sequences are SGHRS and YFSETQ. The length of the CDR3 is 14 residues. Written as DNA, the CDR3 is TGCGCCAGCAGCTTGTCAGGGGTAGACACTGAAGCTTTCTTT. Amino acids: CASSLSGVDTEAFF.

The chain is built from TRBV7-2 and TRBJ1-4; a possible D gene is TRBD1 (5 bases). The CDR3 totals 16 residues. Trimming pared 6 bases from V and 1 base from J, leaving 15 bases between. The germline V gene has CDR1 SGHTA and CDR2 FQGNSA. CDR3 sequence (DNA): TGTGCCAGCAGGGGGAGGGGATCCGGAACTAATGAAAAACTGTTTTTT. Translation gives CASRGRGSGTNEKLFF.

The chain employs TRBV10-3 and TRBJ1-1, with D unclear. V dropped 0 bases and J dropped 6 bases, with 14 bases sitting between them. Germline V gene lookup returns CDR1 ENHRY and CDR2 SYGVKD. The CDR3 has 15 amino acids. CDR3 loop: CAISESAGAVSEAFF. The CDR3 DNA is TGTGCCATCAGTGAGTCTGCCGGAGCCGTTTCTGAAGCTTTCTTT.

This clone was observed once. The genes are TRBV6-5 and TRBJ2-1, with D possibly being TRBD1 or TRBD2 (6 bases each). The CDR3 is 13 amino acids. Trimming took 2 bases from V and 9 from J, leaving 11 bases between them. Germline CDR1 reads MNHEY; CDR2 reads SVGAGI. In nucleotides, the CDR3 is TGTGCCAGCAGTTACCCGGGGGCGAGTGAGCAGTTCTTC. This codes for CASSYPGASEQFF.

The CDR3 DNA sequence: TGTGCCAGCAGTTCCGGCCAGCGGGGGGGCCGAGGCACAGATACGCAGTATTTT. This codes for CASSSGQRGGRGTDTQYF. The rearrangement links TRBV6-2 or TRBV6-3 to TRBJ2-3; 10 nucleotides match TRBD2. The germline V gene encodes CDR1 MNHEY and CDR2 SVGEGT. The length of the CDR3 is 18 residues. V lost 4 bases, J lost 1 base, and 11 bases stayed unmatched.

V usage is TRBV27 and J usage is TRBJ2-5; D uncertain. Deletions cut 4 bases from V and 1 base from J, with 10 bases between. Germline CDR1 MNHEY, CDR2 SMNVEV (reference sequence). The CDR3 has 14 residues. The CDR3 loop reads CASSSQMLQETQYF. CDR3 DNA sequence: TGTGCCAGCAGTTCACAGATGCTCCAAGAGACCCAGTACTTC.

This rearrangement joins TRBV18 to TRBJ1-2; 8 bases agree with TRBD1. Trimming at V came to 6 bases and at J to 4 bases, leaving 7 bases not matched to a gene. The CDR3 length is 14 residues. The germline V gene has CDR1 KGHSH and CDR2 LQKENI. The CDR3 DNA reads as TGTGCCAGCTCTCCCGGACAGGGAATCTATGGCTACACCTTC. Translation: CASSPGQGIYGYTF.

This sequence joins TRBV28 and TRBJ1-2, with TRBD1 as a possible D gene (5 bases). The CDR3 has 12 amino acids. Germline CDR1 and CDR2: MDHEN and SYDVKM. V was shortened by 10 bases and J by 8 bases, with 17 bases between the two germline ends. The CDR3 nucleotides read TGTGCCATCAGACAGCTTGAGGGGGGCTACACCTTC. Translated: CAIRQLEGGYTF.

This clone was recorded once. The chain is built from TRBV19 and TRBJ2-7, with TRBD2 identical over 11 bases. The CDR3 covers 16 residues. Trimming at V came to 5 bases and at J to 3 bases, leaving 9 bases not matched to a gene. Germline values: CDR1 LNHDA, CDR2 SQIVND (reference sequence). The CDR3, as DNA: TGTGCCAGTAGTCGGAGTGCTAGCGGGGGGTTCTACGAGCAGTACTTC. Translation gives CASSRSASGGFYEQYF.

For this clone: This sample includes further DNA sequences coding for the same CDR3. The gene calls are TRBV19 and TRBJ2-2; 7 bases are a match to TRBD1. This CDR3 region has 15 residues. The J segment lost 0 bases and the V segment lost 5 bases, leaving 3 bases of the junction unmatched. CDR1 is LNHDA and CDR2 is SQIVND in the germline V gene (reference sequence). The CDR3 sequence: CASSPGTANTGELFF. For the CDR3, the DNA is TGTGCCAGTAGTCCCGGGACAGCGAACACCGGGGAGCTGTTTTTT.

This chain joins TRBV4-1 and TRBJ1-5; D is unresolved. Germline CDR1 reads MGHRA; CDR2 reads YSYEKL. This CDR3 region has 18 residues. V was cut by 4 bases and J by 9 bases, with 28 bases left in between. The DNA for the CDR3 is TGCGCCAGCAGCCCAAACGATGGCAGAAAGACCGGGATCGCGCCCCAGCATTTT. This encodes CASSPNDGRKTGIAPQHF.

The chain couples TRBV6-2 or TRBV6-3 to TRBJ2-3; a possible D gene is TRBD2 (6 bases). V lost 2 bases to trimming and J lost 4 bases, with 22 bases between them. Germline loops: CDR1 MNHEY, CDR2 SVGEGT. The CDR3 consists of 18 residues. The CDR3 DNA reads as TGTGCCAGCAGTTACAAAAGCATTCCGGGACTGTTCCCAGATACGCAGTATTTT. Translation: CASSYKSIPGLFPDTQYF.

This clone occurred once. This chain connects TRBV30 to TRBJ2-2; D unclear. Trimming took off 2 bases at V and 0 bases at J, with 7 bases between the two ends. The germline V gene has CDR1 GTSNPN and CDR2 SVGIG (reference sequence). The length of the CDR3 is 14 residues. For the CDR3, the DNA is TGTGCCTGGAGTCCCTACACGAACACCGGGGAGCTGTTTTTT. This sequence encodes CAWSPYTNTGELFF.

This clone was recorded only once. V and J are TRBV3-1 (or the pseudogene TRBV3-2) and TRBJ1-2; D remains unclear. The V end was cut by 1 base, the J end by 5 bases, with 8 bases between. Per germline, CDR1 LGHDT and CDR2 YNNKEL (reference sequence). The CDR3 totals 13 residues. The CDR3 protein is CASSQARIYGYTF. The CDR3 DNA is TGTGCCAGCAGCCAAGCGAGAATATATGGCTACACCTTC.

The rearrangement links TRBV5-1 to TRBJ1-1; D call uncertain. This CDR3 has 14 amino acids. CDR1 and CDR2 from the germline V gene are SGHRS and YFSETQ. Trimming took 4 bases from V and 8 from J, leaving 18 bases between them. CDR3 sequence (DNA): TGCGCCAGCAGCCCGGTTGTGACGGGCAGCGAAGCTTTCTTT. As protein: CASSPVVTGSEAFF.

J is TRBJ2-3 and V is TRBV11-1; no clear D gene. V was pared by 4 bases and J by 6 bases, with 11 bases between. CDR1 SGHAT and CDR2 FQDESV come from the germline V gene (reference sequence). This CDR3 is 13 amino acids long. The CDR3 DNA sequence: TGTGCCAGCAGCTCGACTTCTTCCGATACGCAGTATTTT. Amino acids: CASSSTSSDTQYF.

The V and J genes are TRBV19 and TRBJ2-7; perhaps TRBD1 as D (6 bases). The CDR3 is 12 residues long. Trimming shortened V by 3 bases and J by 5 bases, and 8 bases separated the two germline ends. Germline V gene lookup returns CDR1 LNHDA and CDR2 SQIVND (reference sequence). The CDR3 sequence: CASSIRQDEQYF. The CDR3 nucleotides read TGTGCCAGTAGTATTAGACAGGACGAGCAGTACTTC.

The rearrangement links TRBV5-1 to TRBJ1-2; D ambiguous. The germline V gene has CDR1 SGHRS and CDR2 YFSETQ. V was shortened by 3 bases and J by 3 bases, with 15 bases between the two germline ends. The CDR3 has 15 residues. The chain's CDR3 is CASSSSPGADYGYTF. In DNA, the CDR3 is TGCGCCAGCAGCTCATCGCCCGGCGCTGACTATGGCTACACCTTC.

The chain joins TRBV28 to TRBJ2-1, with D unclear. Trimming cost V 5 bases and J 3 bases, with 11 bases left between them. This CDR3 region has 14 residues. Germline CDR1 MDHEN, CDR2 SYDVKM. The CDR3 is CASSPSLGYNEQFF. For the CDR3, the DNA is TGTGCCAGCAGTCCCTCGTTGGGCTACAATGAGCAGTTCTTC. Based on the CDR3 plus reference TRBV28 and TRBJ2-1, the full variable domain is DVKVTQSSRYLVKRTGEKVFLECVQDMDHENMFWYRQDPGLGLRLIYFSYDVKMKEKGDIPEGYSVSREKKERFSLILESASTNQTSMYLCASSPSLGYNEQFFGPGTRLTVL.

The rearrangement links TRBV5-1 to TRBJ2-3, with TRBD2 matching over 11 bases. CDR1 is SGHRS, CDR2 YFSETQ, per germline. Trimming removed 1 base from V and 1 base from J; junction bases left unmatched: 2. This CDR3 is 16 amino acids long. The CDR3 DNA sequence: TGCGCCAGCAGCTTGCAGACTAGCGGGGGCACAGATACGCAGTATTTT. It is translated as CASSLQTSGGTDTQYF.

V is TRBV11-2 and J is TRBJ2-5; D uncertain. Per germline, CDR1 SGHAT and CDR2 FQNNGV. The V and J ends lost 5 bases and 4 bases respectively, with 8 bases between them. The CDR3 is made up of 12 amino acids. The CDR3 sequence: CASSPLRETQYF. CDR3 bases: TGTGCCAGCAGCCCCCTCCGAGAGACCCAGTACTTC.

This chain joins TRBV5-1 and TRBJ2-5, with TRBD2 identical over 7 bases. This CDR3 is built from 14 residues. V dropped 4 bases and J dropped 2; count of bases not matched to a gene: 5. Germline values: CDR1 SGHRS, CDR2 YFSETQ. CDR3 nucleotide sequence: TGCGCCAGCAGCCCGGGGGGTCGACAAGAGACCCAGTACTTC. It yields the protein CASSPGGRQETQYF.

CDR3 coding DNA: TGTGCCATCACCGGGCAGGGGGGGGACTACGAGCAGTACTTC. This gives the protein CAITGQGGDYEQYF. J is TRBJ2-7 and V is TRBV10-3; TRBD1 or TRBD2 may be the D gene (7 bases each). The CDR3 runs to 14 residues. Germline V gene data show CDR1 as ENHRY and CDR2 as SYGVKD. Trimming took off 7 bases at V and 3 bases at J, with 16 bases between the two ends.

This clone has a single count. This chain connects TRBV15 to TRBJ1-2, with D unresolved. Per germline, CDR1 LNHNV and CDR2 YYDKDF (reference sequence). Trimming removed 0 bases from V and 12 bases from J, with 11 bases in between. The CDR3 runs 12 residues. This chain's CDR3 is CATSRDHQRDTF. The CDR3 DNA follows: TGTGCCACCAGCAGAGATCACCAGAGGGACACCTTC.